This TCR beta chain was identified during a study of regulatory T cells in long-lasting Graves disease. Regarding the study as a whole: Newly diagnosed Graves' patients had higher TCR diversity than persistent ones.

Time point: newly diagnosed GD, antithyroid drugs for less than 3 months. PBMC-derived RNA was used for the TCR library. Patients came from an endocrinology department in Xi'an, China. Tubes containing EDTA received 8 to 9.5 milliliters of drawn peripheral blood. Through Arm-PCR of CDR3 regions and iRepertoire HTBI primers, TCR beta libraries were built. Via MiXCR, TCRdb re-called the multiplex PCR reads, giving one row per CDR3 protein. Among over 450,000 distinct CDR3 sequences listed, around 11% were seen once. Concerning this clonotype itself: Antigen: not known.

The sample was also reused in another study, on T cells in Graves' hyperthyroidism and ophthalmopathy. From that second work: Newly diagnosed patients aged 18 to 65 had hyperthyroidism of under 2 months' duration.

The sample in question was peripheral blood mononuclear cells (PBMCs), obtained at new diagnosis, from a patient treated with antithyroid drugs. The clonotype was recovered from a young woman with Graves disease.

The CDR3 DNA reads TGCGCCAGCAGCCAACCGGATACTACAGGGTGGGCTGAAGCTTTCTTT. Its protein product is CASSQPDTTGWAEAFF. The chain is built from TRBV4-1 and TRBJ1-1; TRBD1 is a possible D gene (6 bases). V shed 2 bases and J shed 6 bases, with 19 bases lying between them. Germline V gives CDR1 MGHRA, CDR2 YSYEKL. This CDR3 comprises 16 residues.